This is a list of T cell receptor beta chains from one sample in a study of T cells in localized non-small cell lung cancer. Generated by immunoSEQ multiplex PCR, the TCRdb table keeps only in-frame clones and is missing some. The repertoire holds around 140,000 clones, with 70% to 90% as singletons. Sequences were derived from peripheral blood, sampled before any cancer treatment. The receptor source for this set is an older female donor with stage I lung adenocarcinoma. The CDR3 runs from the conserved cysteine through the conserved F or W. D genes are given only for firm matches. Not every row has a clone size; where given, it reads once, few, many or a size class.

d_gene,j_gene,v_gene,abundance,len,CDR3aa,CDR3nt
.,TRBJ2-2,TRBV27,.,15,CASSLIWDDTGELFF,TGTGCCAGCAGTTTAATTTGGGATGACACCGGGGAGCTGTTTTTT
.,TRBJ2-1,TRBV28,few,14,CASSLQGSYNEQFF,TGTGCCAGCAGTTTACAGGGGTCCTACAATGAGCAGTTCTTC
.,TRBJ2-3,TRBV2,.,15,CASSSEEGTTDTQYF,TGTGCCAGCTCCTCTGAGGAGGGTACCACAGATACGCAGTATTTT
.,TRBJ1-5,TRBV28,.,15,CASSSTGSWYQPQHF,TGTGCCAGCAGTTCGACAGGAAGCTGGTATCAGCCCCAGCATTTT
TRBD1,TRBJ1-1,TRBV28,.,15,CASRDRTGQNTEAFF,TGTGCCAGCAGAGATCGGACAGGACAGAACACTGAAGCTTTCTTT
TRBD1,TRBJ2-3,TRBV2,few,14,CASTGTGSTDTQYF,TGTGCCAGCACCGGGACAGGGAGCACAGATACGCAGTATTTT
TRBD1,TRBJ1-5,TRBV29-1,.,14,CSVLGQGGNQPQHF,TGCAGCGTACTCGGACAGGGCGGCAATCAGCCCCAGCATTTT
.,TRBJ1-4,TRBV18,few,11,CASSPGEKLFF,TGTGCCAGCTCACCAGGTGAAAAACTGTTTTTT
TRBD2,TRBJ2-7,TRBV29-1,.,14,CSGSSAGGIYEQYF,TGCAGCGGCTCCAGCGCGGGAGGGATCTACGAGCAGTACTTC
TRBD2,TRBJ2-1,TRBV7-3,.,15,CASSPALAGGSEQFF,TGTGCCAGCAGCCCAGCTCTAGCGGGAGGAAGTGAGCAGTTCTTC
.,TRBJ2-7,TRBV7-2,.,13,CASSPGPSYEQYF,TGTGCCAGCAGCCCCGGACCCTCGTACGAGCAGTACTTC
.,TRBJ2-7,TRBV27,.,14,CASSLKAFSYEQYF,TGTGCCAGCAGTTTAAAAGCGTTTTCCTACGAGCAGTACTTC
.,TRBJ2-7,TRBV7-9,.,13,CASSPGDSGSWYF,TGTGCCAGCAGTCCGGGGGACAGCGGTTCCTGGTACTTC
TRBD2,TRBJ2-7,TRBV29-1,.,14,CSVEVAGVPYEQYF,TGCAGCGTTGAAGTAGCGGGAGTTCCCTACGAGCAGTACTTC
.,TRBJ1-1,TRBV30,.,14,CAWSKAGMNTEAFF,TGTGCCTGGAGCAAGGCAGGGATGAACACTGAAGCTTTCTTT
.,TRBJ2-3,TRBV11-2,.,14,CASSLSSITDTQYF,TGTGCCAGCAGCTTAAGCTCGATCACAGATACGCAGTATTTT
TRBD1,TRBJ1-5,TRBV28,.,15,CASSPGQGRGQPQHF,TGTGCCAGCAGTCCGGGACAGGGGCGAGGTCAGCCCCAGCATTTT
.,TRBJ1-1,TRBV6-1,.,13,CASRGGGDTEAFF,TGTGCCAGCAGGGGTGGGGGGGATACTGAAGCTTTCTTT
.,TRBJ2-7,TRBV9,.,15,CASSRGGHSSYEQYF,TGTGCCAGCAGCCGAGGAGGTCACAGCTCCTACGAGCAGTACTTC
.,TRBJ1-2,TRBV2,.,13,CASSEGHIYGYTF,TGTGCCAGCAGTGAAGGACACATCTATGGCTACACCTTC
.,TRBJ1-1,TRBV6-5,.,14,CASSRKTGVTEAFF,TGTGCCAGCAGCCGAAAAACTGGGGTTACTGAAGCTTTCTTT
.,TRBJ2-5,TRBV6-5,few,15,CASSLTRRIQETQYF,TGTGCCAGCAGTCTTACGCGCAGGATTCAAGAGACCCAGTACTTC
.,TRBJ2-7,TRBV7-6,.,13,CASSLSGPSEQYF,TGTGCCAGCAGCTTAAGCGGTCCATCCGAGCAGTACTTC
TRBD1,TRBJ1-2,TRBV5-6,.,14,CASSLGDRAYGYTF,TGTGCCAGCAGCTTAGGGGACAGGGCCTATGGCTACACCTTC
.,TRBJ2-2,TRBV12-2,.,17,CASRPLELATNTGELFF,TGTGCAAGTCGCCCATTGGAACTAGCTACGAACACCGGGGAGCTGTTTTTT
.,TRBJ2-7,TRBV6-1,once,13,CASSEGRVGEQYF,TGTGCCAGCAGTGAGGGCAGGGTCGGCGAGCAGTACTTC
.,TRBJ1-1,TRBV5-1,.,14,CASSPGGPNTEAFF,TGCGCCAGCAGCCCTGGTGGGCCAAACACTGAAGCTTTCTTT
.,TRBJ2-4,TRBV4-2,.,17,CASSQVGGPGTQTAQYF,TGTGCCAGCAGCCAAGTTGGGGGGCCCGGGACACAAACGGCTCAGTACTTC
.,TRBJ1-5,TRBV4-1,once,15,CASSQLREYIGPQHF,TGCGCCAGCAGCCAGTTAAGAGAATATATAGGGCCCCAGCATTTT
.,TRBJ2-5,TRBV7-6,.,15,CASSLVGSQGETQYF,TGTGCCAGCAGCTTAGTTGGATCCCAAGGGGAGACCCAGTACTTC
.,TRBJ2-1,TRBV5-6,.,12,CASSLGGNEQFF,TGTGCCAGCAGCCTGGGTGGCAATGAGCAGTTCTTC
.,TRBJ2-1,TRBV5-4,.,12,CASSSGLNEQFF,TGTGCCAGCAGCTCGGGACTTAACGAGCAGTTCTTC
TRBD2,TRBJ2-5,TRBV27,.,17,CASSFRVPGLAQETQYF,TGTGCCAGCAGTTTTAGGGTCCCGGGACTAGCACAAGAGACCCAGTACTTC
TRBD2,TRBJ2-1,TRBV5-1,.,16,CASGVGPSGIYNEQFF,TGCGCCAGCGGCGTGGGCCCTAGCGGGATCTACAATGAGCAGTTCTTC
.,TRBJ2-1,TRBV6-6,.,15,CASSYSDPTYNEQFF,TGTGCCAGCAGTTACTCCGACCCTACCTACAATGAGCAGTTCTTC
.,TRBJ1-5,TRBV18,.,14,CASSGDGKDQPQHF,TGTGCCAGCTCGGGGGATGGGAAAGATCAGCCCCAGCATTTT
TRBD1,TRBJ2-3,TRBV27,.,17,CASSRRPTGVGTDTQYF,TGTGCCAGCAGCCGGCGCCCGACAGGGGTGGGGACAGATACGCAGTATTTT
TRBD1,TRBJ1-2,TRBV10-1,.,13,CASSPTGHYGYTF,TGCGCCAGCAGTCCGACAGGGCATTATGGCTACACCTTC
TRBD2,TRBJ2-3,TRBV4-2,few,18,CASSLGLAGTGYTDTQYF,TGTGCCAGCAGCTTGGGACTAGCGGGGACGGGTTACACAGATACGCAGTATTTT
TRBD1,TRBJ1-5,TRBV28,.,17,CASSPTSGGAGNQPQHF,TGTGCCAGCAGTCCGACCTCAGGGGGCGCGGGCAATCAGCCCCAGCATTTT
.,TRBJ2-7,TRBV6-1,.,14,CASSEAQLIYEQYF,TGTGCCAGCAGTGAGGCTCAGCTTATCTACGAGCAGTACTTC
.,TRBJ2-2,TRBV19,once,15,CASSITAFNTGELFF,TGTGCCAGTAGTATAACGGCTTTTAACACCGGGGAGCTGTTTTTT
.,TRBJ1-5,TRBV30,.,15,CAWDQSSYSNQPQHF,TGTGCCTGGGACCAATCCAGCTATAGCAATCAGCCCCAGCATTTT
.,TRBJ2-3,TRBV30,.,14,CAGRAEEKTDTQYF,TGTGCAGGAAGGGCTGAGGAAAAGACAGATACGCAGTATTTT
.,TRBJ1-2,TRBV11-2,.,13,CASSLDGLRGYTF,TGTGCCAGCAGCTTAGATGGGCTGAGGGGCTACACCTTC
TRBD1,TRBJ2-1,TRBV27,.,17,CASRPLPGTEPYNEQFF,TGTGCCAGCCGACCCCTCCCCGGGACAGAACCTTACAATGAGCAGTTCTTC
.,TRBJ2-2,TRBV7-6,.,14,CASSSLANTGELFF,TGTGCCAGCAGCTCTCTAGCGAACACCGGGGAGCTGTTTTTT
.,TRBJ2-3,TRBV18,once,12,CASSPRSDTQYF,TGTGCCAGCTCACCACGATCCGATACGCAGTATTTT
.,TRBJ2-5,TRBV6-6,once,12,CASSYGQETQYF,TGTGCCAGCAGTTACGGACAAGAGACCCAGTACTTC
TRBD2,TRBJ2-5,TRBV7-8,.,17,CASSLGGAGGPWETQYF,TGTGCCAGCAGCTTAGGTGGCGCGGGAGGGCCGTGGGAGACCCAGTACTTC